Listed below are T cell receptor beta chains from one sample, sequenced in a study of T cell changes during pregnancy in multiple sclerosis. Sequenced by immunoSEQ multiplex PCR; TCRdb stores in-frame clones only, minus some. The sample contains about 42,000 clones, about 96% of which appear only once. The sample was peripheral blood, taken in the second trimester of pregnancy. All receptors derive from a female donor with multiple sclerosis, enrolled in a pregnancy study. The CDR3 runs from the conserved cysteine through the conserved F or W. The D gene is left open where the match is weak. Clone size is stated in some rows and not others, as once, few, many or a class when expanded.

J | V | size | D | DNA | CDR3
TRBJ1-2 | TRBV6-5 | . | . | TGTGCCAGCAGTTACCAACACAGGAACGGCTACACCTTC | CASSYQHRNGYTF
TRBJ1-6 | TRBV25-1 | . | . | TGTGCCAGCAGCCTCTGGAGTTCACCCCTCCACTTT | CASSLWSSPLHF
TRBJ2-7 | TRBV7-3 | . | . | TGTGCCAGCAGCCCCGAGGTTAGCGGCCCGTGGAAGCAGTACTTC | CASSPEVSGPWKQYF
TRBJ2-7 | TRBV2 | . | TRBD1 | TGTGCCAGCAGCGAGGGACAGGGGGCGCGGGAGCAGTACTTC | CASSEGQGAREQYF
TRBJ2-2 | TRBV30 | . | TRBD1 | TGTGCCTGGAGTGCGACAGGGGCAACCGGGGAGCTGTTTTTT | CAWSATGATGELFF
TRBJ2-7 | TRBV28 | . | . | TGTGCCAGCAGTTCCACAGTTTACTACGAGCAGTACTTC | CASSSTVYYEQYF
TRBJ1-5 | TRBV5-5 | . | . | TGTGCCAGCAGCCTAGCGACAGCTAGCAATCAGCCCCAGCATTTT | CASSLATASNQPQHF
TRBJ1-3 | TRBV7-2 | once | . | TGTGCCAGCAGCTTCGTGACAAACTCTGGAAACACCATATATTTT | CASSFVTNSGNTIYF
TRBJ2-4 | TRBV5-1 | . | TRBD1 | TGCGCCAGCACAGCAGGGACAGGGAAAAACATTCAGTACTTC | CASTAGTGKNIQYF
TRBJ2-1 | TRBV7-6 | . | . | TGTGCCAGCAGCTTAGCGGCCACATTGGTGGCAAATGAGCAGTTCTTC | CASSLAATLVANEQFF